These 20 T cell receptor beta chains originate from one sample sequenced in a study of T-cell memory formation after mild COVID-19. One entry per CDR3 protein results from TCRdb running MiXCR on the 5' RACE reads. This sample yields 500,000 to 650,000 distinct CDR3 sequences, of which about 20% are seen a single time; 7% to 9% belongs to the top ten. The sequenced sample consisted of PBMCs or a T cell subset sorted from them (not recorded which). The receptors originated from an adult woman who had mild COVID-19 (a few samples of this study predate the infection). Cell type and time point are not known.

The J gene is TRBJ2-3, the V gene TRBV7-2; tentative D call: TRBD2 (7 bases). The germline gives CDR1 SGHTA, CDR2 FQGNSA. The V and J ends lost 0 bases and 2 bases respectively, with 12 bases between them. CDR3 length: 16 amino acids. CDR3 in DNA: TGTGCCAGCAGCTTAGCCACGGGGGGCGACACAGATACGCAGTATTTT. Its protein is CASSLATGGDTDTQYF.

This clonotype was counted only a few times. The gene calls are TRBV6-2 or TRBV6-3 and TRBJ1-1, with 7 positions matching TRBD1. V trimming: 6 bases; J trimming: 0 bases; junction bases outside the gene matches: 4. CDR3 length: 14 residues. CDR1 is MNHEY and CDR2 is SVGEGT in the germline V gene. The CDR3 DNA follows: TGTGCCAGCAGACGGGACAGCATGAACACTGAAGCTTTCTTT. The encoded protein is CASRRDSMNTEAFF.

V and J are TRBV7-2 and TRBJ1-3; D remains unclear. CDR3 length: 15 amino acids. V gave up 5 bases and J gave up 0 bases, with 11 bases separating them. Germline CDR1 is SGHTA and CDR2 is FQGNSA. CDR3 loop: CASSPRQVSGNTIYF. CDR3 nucleotides: TGTGCCAGCAGCCCACGGCAAGTCTCTGGAAACACCATATATTTT. Combining the CDR3 with reference TRBV7-2 and TRBJ1-3 gives the whole variable domain GAGVSQSPSNKVTEKGKDVELRCDPISGHTALYWYRQSLGQGLEFLIYFQGNSAPDKSGLPSDRFSAERTGGSVSTLTIQRTQQEDSAVYLCASSPRQVSGNTIYFGEGSWLTVV.

This rearrangement joins TRBV5-6 to TRBJ2-5, with D possibly TRBD2 on 5 matching bases. Germline lookup yields CDR1 SGHDT and CDR2 YYEEEE. CDR3 length: 13 amino acids. The V gene lost 4 bases and the J gene lost 7 bases, with 14 bases spanning the gap. CDR3 residues: CASSQVYRGTQYF. The CDR3 DNA is TGTGCCAGCAGCCAAGTTTACCGGGGGACCCAGTACTTC. Supplemented by reference TRBV5-6 and TRBJ2-5, the full variable domain reads DAGVTQSPTHLIKTRGQQVTLRCSPKSGHDTVSWYQQALGQGPQFIFQYYEEEERQRGNFPDRFSGHQFPNYSSELNVNALLLGDSALYLCASSQVYRGTQYFGPGTRLLVL.

In this sample, this clonotype turned up a few times. This rearrangement joins TRBV5-1 to TRBJ1-2; D call uncertain. The V end lost 0 bases, the J end lost 4 bases, and 13 bases lay between the germline ends. The germline gives CDR1 SGHRS, CDR2 YFSETQ. This CDR3 region has 15 residues. The CDR3, as DNA: TGCGCCAGCAGCTTGGATTCACTGGGAAGCTATGGCTACACCTTC. Its protein product is CASSLDSLGSYGYTF.

This clonotype was counted many times. The CDR3 DNA follows: TGTGCCAGCAGTTATACCGGACAGCCGGATTCACCCCTCCACTTT. Translation: CASSYTGQPDSPLHF. The chain couples TRBV6-5 to TRBJ1-6, with TRBD1 as a possible D gene (6 bases). The CDR3 length is 15 residues. Germline CDR1 MNHEY, CDR2 SVGAGI. Trimming removed 3 bases at V and 8 bases at J, with 14 bases between.

The rearrangement uses TRBV15 and TRBJ2-3, with a possible D match to TRBD1 (6 bases). V was shortened by 7 bases and J by 0 bases, with 20 bases between the two germline ends. CDR3 length: 17 residues. Germline CDR1 is LNHNV and CDR2 is YYDKDF (reference sequence). CDR3 sequence reads: CATTQTHPGQSTDTQYF. For the CDR3, the DNA is TGTGCCACCACACAGACCCACCCAGGACAGAGCACAGATACGCAGTATTTT.

In its sample, this clonotype was seen a few times. This chain connects TRBV12-3 or TRBV12-4 to TRBJ1-3; the D gene is possibly TRBD1 (6 bases). This CDR3 is 13 amino acids long. Trimming pared 7 bases from V and 4 bases from J, leaving 11 bases between. The CDR3 spells CASNRGSGNTIYF. The CDR3 bases are TGTGCCAGCAATAGGGGGTCGGGAAACACCATATATTTT.

This sequence joins TRBV7-9 and TRBJ2-2; D remains ambiguous. Germline V gene lookup returns CDR1 SEHNR and CDR2 FQNEAQ (reference sequence). Trimming left V 4 bases short and J 0 bases short, with 12 bases between. This CDR3 is built from 16 residues. The CDR3 loop reads CASSSWTVPNTGELFF. The CDR3 nucleotides read TGTGCCAGCAGCTCGTGGACGGTTCCGAACACCGGGGAGCTGTTTTTT.

The chain employs TRBV3-1 and TRBJ1-2, with D unclear. Trimming removed 0 bases at V and 5 bases at J, with 10 bases between. The germline V gene encodes CDR1 LGHDT and CDR2 YNNKEL (reference sequence). The CDR3 length is 14 residues. In DNA form, the CDR3 reads TGTGCCAGCAGCCAAGATTTGGGAGATTATGGCTACACCTTC. Its translation: CASSQDLGDYGYTF.

The sample holds many counts of this clonotype. The chain's CDR3 is CASSQGPNTGELFF. DNA for the CDR3: TGTGCCAGCAGCCAAGGCCCGAACACCGGGGAGCTGTTTTTT. The chain is built from TRBV3-1 and TRBJ2-2; unclear D gene. The CDR3 has 14 amino acids. Germline CDR1 and CDR2: LGHDT and YNNKEL (reference sequence). The V and J ends lost 1 base and 0 bases respectively, with 3 bases between them.

The CDR3 nucleotides are TGTGCCAGCAGCTTAGCCCTGACAGGGGACGAGCAGTACTTC. This sequence encodes CASSLALTGDEQYF. The V call is TRBV7-8, the J call TRBJ2-7; 8 positions match TRBD1. The V segment lost 0 bases and the J segment 5 bases; nucleotides outside the gene matches: 3. The germline V gene encodes CDR1 SGHVS and CDR2 FQNEAQ. The CDR3 extends over 14 amino acids.

This clonotype appeared a single time. J is TRBJ2-1 and V is TRBV3-1; TRBD2 agrees at 15 bases. The CDR3 spans 20 residues. V shed 4 bases, J shed 0 bases, and the junction held 10 bases outside the gene matches. CDR1 is LGHDT and CDR2 is YNNKEL in the germline V gene (reference sequence). In nucleotides, the CDR3 is TGTGCCAGCAGCCTAACCGGGACTAGCGGGAGGCACCTCTCCTACAATGAGCAGTTCTTC. Translated: CASSLTGTSGRHLSYNEQFF.

This chain links TRBV20-1 with TRBJ2-1; D gene ambiguous. Germline CDR1 DFQATT, CDR2 SNEGSKA (reference sequence). The V end was cut by 3 bases, the J end by 7 bases, with 7 bases between. The CDR3 spans 11 residues. As DNA, the CDR3 is TGCAGTGCTAGTGAGGTGAATGAGCAGTTCTTC. This gives the protein CSASEVNEQFF.

This clonotype was seen only a few times. This sequence joins TRBV14 and TRBJ2-3; the D gene is possibly TRBD2 (5 bases). The germline V and J ends were trimmed by 1 base and 4 bases, with 15 bases remaining between them. Germline CDR1 and CDR2: SGHDN and FVKESK. The CDR3 consists of 16 residues. The CDR3 DNA sequence: TGTGCCAGCAGCCAAGCTCAGTTCCTCGGGGCAGATACGCAGTATTTT. Encoded protein: CASSQAQFLGADTQYF.

This clonotype showed up many times. For the CDR3, the DNA is TGTGCCAGCAGCCGTGGACTCATACAAGAGACCCAGTACTTC. Protein sequence: CASSRGLIQETQYF. The V call is TRBV5-6, the J call TRBJ2-5; D possibly corresponds to TRBD2 (5 bases). Deletions cut 4 bases from V and 2 bases from J, with 12 bases between. The CDR3 covers 14 residues. Germline CDR1 reads SGHDT; CDR2 reads YYEEEE.

This rearrangement joins TRBV20-1 to TRBJ2-7, with a possible D match to TRBD2 (6 bases). V was pared by 4 bases and J by 7 bases, with 11 bases between. CDR1 DFQATT and CDR2 SNEGSKA come from the germline V gene (reference sequence). The CDR3 is made up of 11 amino acids. CDR3 coding DNA: TGCAGTGCTACGGACCGGGGGGAGCAGTACTTC. Residues: CSATDRGEQYF.

This clonotype came up a few times. The rearrangement joins TRBV24-1 to TRBJ2-7, with 8 bases aligning to TRBD1. The length of the CDR3 is 13 residues. In germline, CDR1 is KGHDR, CDR2 SFDVKD. J lost 2 bases, V lost 4 bases, and 0 bases had no gene match. The CDR3 nucleotides read TGTGCCACCAGTGAGACAGGGGCCTACGAGCAGTACTTC. Its protein product is CATSETGAYEQYF.

The chain carries TRBV5-6 and TRBJ2-7, with a possible D match to TRBD2 (5 bases). Germline-derived CDR1 and CDR2 are SGHDT and YYEEEE. Trimming cost V 1 base and J 3 bases, with 14 bases left between them. This CDR3 is built from 15 residues. CDR3 loop: CASSLLNRGNYEQYF. DNA of the CDR3: TGTGCCAGCAGCTTGCTAAACCGGGGAAACTACGAGCAGTACTTC.

The CDR3 region has the DNA TGTGCCAGCAGGGAGACGGGGGGGAGGTACAATGAGCAGTTCTTC. Its protein is CASRETGGRYNEQFF. V and J are TRBV11-2 and TRBJ2-1, with 8 nucleotides matching TRBD2. The CDR3 covers 15 residues. In germline, CDR1 is SGHAT, CDR2 FQNNGV. The ends lost 6 bases at V and 4 bases at J; junction bases unmatched: 8.